This T cell receptor beta chain was identified in a study of T cell repertoires in cytomegalovirus infection. On the study more broadly: Matching HLA type, along with CMV infection, was indicated by public TCR beta signatures.

TCRdb independently ran MiXCR on the reads; one entry per CDR3 protein. The sample records 600,000 to 700,000 distinct CDR3 sequences, around 32% being singletons. The germline V gene has CDR1 SNHLY and CDR2 FYNNEI. The CDR3 extends over 15 amino acids. V shed 6 bases and J 0 bases; nucleotides not matched to a gene: 4. As for this clonotype: Its specificity is not known.

This material consisted of cultured PBMCs, taken from culture after CMV antigen stimulation. This chain connects TRBV2 to TRBJ2-2; 7 bases match TRBD2. This TCR came from a human donor in good health (CMV status not recorded). Some clones in this sample may be carry-over from other donors' samples. CDR3 in DNA: TGTGCCAGCAGGAAGCGGGGTGCGAACACCGGGGAGCTGTTTTTT. Amino acids: CASRKRGANTGELFF.